This T cell receptor (beta chain) originates from a study of shared clonotypes between healthy human individuals. Turning to the study itself: Plates per donor: three CD4 naive, three CD4 memory, two CD8 naive, one CD8 memory.

Trimming shortened V by 5 bases and J by 1 base, and 18 bases separated the two germline ends. Germline values: CDR1 SGHAT, CDR2 FQNNGV. The CDR3 spans 16 residues. The method was immunoSEQ multiplex PCR; TCRdb's version includes in-frame clones alone and lacks a portion of them. The repertoire includes around 1,900,000 clones, over 85% of them detected once, and more than 1.5% sits in the top ten. CD8 cells classed as naive were CD45RO-negative and positively selected for CCR7, excluding terminally differentiated effector memory CD45RA+ cells. This sequence was found in a man aged 18 to 30 in good health. Some clones in this sample may be carry-over from other donors' samples. Sequencing used naive CD8+ T cells from PBMCs. This sequence joins TRBV11-2 and TRBJ2-7; possible D gene TRBD2, 6 bases. CDR3 nucleotide sequence: TGTGCCAGCAGCCTCTCGGGGCTAGCGAGGTCCTACGAGCAGTACTTC. Encoded protein: CASSLSGLARSYEQYF.